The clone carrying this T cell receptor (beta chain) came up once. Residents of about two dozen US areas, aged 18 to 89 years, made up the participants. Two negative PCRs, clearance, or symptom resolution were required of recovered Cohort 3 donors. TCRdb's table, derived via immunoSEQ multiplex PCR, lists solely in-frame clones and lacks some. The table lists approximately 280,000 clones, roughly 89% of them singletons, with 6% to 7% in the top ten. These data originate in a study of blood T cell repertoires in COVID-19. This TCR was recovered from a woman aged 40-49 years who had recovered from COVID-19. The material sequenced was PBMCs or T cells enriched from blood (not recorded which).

The CDR3 DNA follows: TGTGCCAGCAGCCTCGGACTAGCTCGGTGGGAGCAGTACTTC. It encodes CASSLGLARWEQYF. The V gene is TRBV2, the J gene TRBJ2-7, with 8 bases lining up with TRBD2. CDR1 is SNHLY, CDR2 FYNNEI, per germline. Unmatched junction bases numbered 11, after V lost 6 bases and J lost 7 bases. The CDR3 length is 14 residues. Together with reference TRBV2 and TRBJ2-7, the CDR3 gives the full variable domain: EPEVTQTPSHQVTQMGQEVILRCVPISNHLYFYWYRQILGQKVEFLVSFYNNEISEKSEIFDDQFSVERPDGSNFTLKIRSTKLEDSAMYFCASSLGLARWEQYFGPGTRLTVT.